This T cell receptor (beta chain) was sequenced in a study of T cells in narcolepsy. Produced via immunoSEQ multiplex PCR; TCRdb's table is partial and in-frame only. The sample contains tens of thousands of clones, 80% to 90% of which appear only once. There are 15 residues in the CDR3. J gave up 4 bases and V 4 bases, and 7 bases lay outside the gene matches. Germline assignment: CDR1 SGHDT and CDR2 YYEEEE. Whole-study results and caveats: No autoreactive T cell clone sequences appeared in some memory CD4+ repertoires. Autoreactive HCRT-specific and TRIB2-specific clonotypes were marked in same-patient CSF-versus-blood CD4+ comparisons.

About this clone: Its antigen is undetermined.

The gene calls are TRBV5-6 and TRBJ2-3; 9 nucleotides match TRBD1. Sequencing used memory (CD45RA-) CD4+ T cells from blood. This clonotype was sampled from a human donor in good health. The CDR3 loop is CASSLGQGSADTQYF. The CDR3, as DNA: TGTGCCAGCAGCCTGGGACAGGGAAGTGCAGATACGCAGTATTTT.